This T cell receptor beta chain was documented in a study of response to subunit inactivated influenza vaccine. Study-level findings and limits: Authors suggested seasonal influenza vaccinations each recruit few new T cells.

TCRdb reprocessed the RT-PCR reads via MiXCR and lists one record per CDR3 protein. Of some 300,000 distinct CDR3 sequences listed, over 20% are singletons. The length of the CDR3 is 17 residues. V trimming: 5 bases; J trimming: 4 bases; junction bases outside the gene matches: 12. CDR1 and CDR2 (germline): SGHTA, FQGNSA. A remark on this clonotype: Its specificity is not known.

This specimen was PBMCs from blood, taken approximately 20 months after vaccination. This chain connects TRBV7-2 to TRBJ2-2; TRBD2 agrees at 8 bases. The source of this sequence is a man aged 50-75 years who received an inactivated influenza vaccine. CDR3 protein: CASSPTLAEAGTGELFF. CDR3 bases: TGTGCCAGCAGCCCAACACTAGCGGAGGCGGGCACCGGGGAGCTGTTTTTT.